This TCR beta chain is from a study of T cell responses to AZD1222 COVID-19 vaccine (dated by TCRdb to the early 2020s). About the investigation overall: A total of 233 trial participants underwent TCR sequencing, of whom some 210 received two doses of AZD1222 and some 26 received two doses of the MenACWY control vaccine. Trial participants were enrolled by age into 18-55, 56-69 and 70-plus year subgroups, with around 150, 28 and 57 TCR-sequenced participants respectively.

Worth noting for this clone: The target of this receptor is not known. No per-base quality is available; no much larger clone lies one base away.

The time point label, as the study defines it: about 28 days (+/-7) after the second vaccine dose. AZD1222 recipients with second doses at about 4 weeks or about 12 weeks were pooled, because spike-specific TCR depth and breadth did not differ between schedules. Samples from vaccinated people were obtained from the UK trials COV001 and COV002, which included a single-blind randomized controlled phase 2/3 trial of AZD1222 (ChAdOx1 nCoV-19) in healthy adults. For TCRbeta chain sequencing, PBMC samples were collected from trial participants at day 0 and at day 28 after the second dose. The full study reports these points: Reportedly, close to half of the unique spike-specific TCRs recognized epitopes lying outside the regions that are mutated in the B.1.351 and B.1.1.7 variants. After two AZD1222 doses, both the breadth and the depth of spike-specific TCRs were significantly higher than at day 0 and than in MenACWY recipients. Only a handful of AZD1222 recipients were SARS-CoV-2 seropositive at baseline, limiting conclusions about previously exposed vaccinees. The 56-69-year group was small, and its depth increase did not reach significance, likely because of low power. Most participants were white British and females outnumbered males, and the authors suggested that clonal diversity may have been underestimated. Because no day 14 peak-response samples were available, the repertoires could be characterized only after the peak T cell response. Vaccine-associated CD4 TCRs spanned the whole spike protein, with dominant responses in regions 160-218 and 743-854.

There are 14 amino acids in the CDR3, from cysteine to phenylalanine inclusive. The kept DNA is CDR3 alone, 42 bases in frame from the first base. The germline V gene encodes CDR1 MNHEY and CDR2 SVGAGI. Trimming at the junction amounts to 4 bases on V and 14 bases on J, and the germline ends lie 18 bases apart. The CDR3 regions of human TCRbeta chains were analyzed by immunosequencing. The authors' analysis ran thus. TCRs in the repertoires were compared against a reference library of SARS-CoV-2-specific TCRs that had been generated with the MIRA antigen-specificity platform. Breadth meant the fraction of unique TCRs that were SARS-CoV-2-associated, whereas depth meant the fraction of total T cells that were SARS-CoV-2-associated. Each spike-specific TCR was assigned to its reactive spike region and to a CD4 or CD8 class using the MIRA data. Log10-transformed breadth and depth values were compared by one-way ANOVA with Sidak's multiple comparisons tests. The immuneACCESS repertoire file appears here via TCRdb, limited to in-frame rearrangements. These files lack a portion of the clones; in checked studies, under half of the deficit traces to unresolved V genes, and the cause of the others is not known. For V, J and clone size, that table is used; D and trimming come from the DNA. The sample yields about 130,000 clones; about nine tenths were counted once. The ten largest clones add up to 1.5% to 2% of the sample.

In this chain, TRBV6-5 is recombined with TRBJ1-6; possibly the D gene is TRBD1, per 5 matching bases. The sequences come from peripheral blood, collected 28 days after the second AZD1222 dose. This TCR was sampled from an adult who received the AZD1222 COVID-19 vaccine. The CDR3 sequence is CASSFGGVHRSLHF. The nucleotide sequence is TGTGCCAGCAGTTTTGGGGGTGTGCATCGGTCCCTCCACTTT.